These 22 T cell receptor beta chains were all obtained from the same sample, sequenced in a study of shared clonotypes between healthy human individuals. Measured with immunoSEQ multiplex PCR; TCRdb has only the in-frame clones, and not every one. The data contain about 500,000 clones, 70% to 80% of them singletons. Material: PBMCs. Every receptor here comes from a middle-aged woman in good health. Some clones in this sample may be carry-over from other donors' samples.

The rearrangement links TRBV7-3 to TRBJ2-5; perhaps TRBD2 as D (5 bases). Per the germline V gene, CDR1 is SGHTA and CDR2 is FQGTGA. This CDR3 has 15 residues. V was shortened by 0 bases and J by 4 bases, with 12 bases between the two germline ends. The DNA for the CDR3 is TGTGCCAGCAGCTTAACTCGCGCTCGGGGAGAGACCCAGTACTTC. Translated, it gives CASSLTRARGETQYF.

V is TRBV6-5 and J is TRBJ1-4; the D is unclear. The CDR3 is 11 residues long. V was pared by 6 bases and J by 8 bases, with 7 bases between. Germline V gives CDR1 MNHEY, CDR2 SVGAGI. The CDR3 DNA reads TGTGCCAGCAGGGAACAGGAAAAACTGTTTTTT. Translating it yields CASREQEKLFF.

This chain connects TRBV29-1 to TRBJ2-7; the D gene is possibly TRBD2 (5 bases). The germline CDR1 and CDR2 sequences are SQVTM and ANQGSEA. CDR3 length: 13 residues. Trimming pared 5 bases from V and 0 bases from J, leaving 11 bases between. The CDR3 protein is CSVPGSFSYEQYF. Written as DNA, the CDR3 is TGCAGCGTTCCGGGATCCTTCTCCTACGAGCAGTACTTC.

The V and J genes are TRBV5-1 and TRBJ2-1; 9 nucleotides agree with TRBD2. The germline V gene encodes CDR1 SGHRS and CDR2 YFSETQ. The CDR3 sequence is 16 residues long. V lost 6 bases, J lost 2 bases, and 9 bases stayed unmatched. The DNA of the CDR3 is TGCGCCAGCACCCCCGGTGGCGGGAGGGCCTACAATGAGCAGTTCTTC. This sequence encodes CASTPGGGRAYNEQFF.

CDR3 loop: CASTQLRTGNSPLHF. CDR3 nucleotides: TGTGCCAGCACCCAACTAAGGACAGGGAATTCACCCCTCCACTTT. The V call is TRBV28, the J call TRBJ1-6; 8 bases match TRBD1. Per the germline V gene, CDR1 is MDHEN and CDR2 is SYDVKM. The CDR3 runs to 15 residues. The V gene end was trimmed by 7 bases and the J gene end by 7 bases; junction bases not matched to a gene: 9.

This clone came up a few times. A far larger clone is one nucleotide away, so this likely arose from a read error. This specimen includes other DNA sequences encoding the same CDR3. The chain couples TRBV30 to TRBJ1-1, with 11 nucleotides matching TRBD1. This CDR3 has 15 amino acids. Germline CDR1 and CDR2: GTSNPN and SVGIG (reference sequence). The CDR3 reads CAWSAGQGANTEAFF. As DNA, the CDR3 is TGTGCCTGGAGCGCAGGACAGGGGGCGAACACTGAAGCCTTCTTT.

A word on this clone: A far larger clone differs by one base, so this is likely a read error. This sample includes further DNA sequences coding for the same CDR3. The V gene is TRBV19, the J gene TRBJ1-2; the D is unclear. The CDR3 is 13 amino acids. Trimming took off 7 bases at V and 4 bases at J, with 13 bases between the two ends. Germline V gene lookup returns CDR1 LNHDA and CDR2 SQIVND (reference sequence). CDR3 protein: CASNPGQIYGYTF. CDR3 sequence (DNA): TGTGCCAGTAACCCTGGGCAGATCTATGGCTACACCTTC.

The rearrangement joins TRBV28 to TRBJ2-5; 8 bases are a match to TRBD1. Germline CDR1 MDHEN, CDR2 SYDVKM. CDR3 length: 15 amino acids. The V segment lost 6 bases and the J segment 4 bases; nucleotides outside the gene matches: 10. The CDR3, as DNA: TGTGCCAGCAGACCTTCCAGGGGGCCCAGAGAGACCCAGTACTTC. It is translated as CASRPSRGPRETQYF.

V and J are TRBV7-9 and TRBJ1-1; TRBD1 matches 8 bases. The CDR3 runs 15 residues. Germline V lookup: CDR1 SEHNR, CDR2 FQNEAQ (reference sequence). V shed 5 bases, J shed 0 bases, and the junction held 5 bases outside the gene matches. CDR3 sequence (DNA): TGTGCCAGCAGCAAGGGACAGGCGATGAACACTGAAGCTTTCTTT. It translates to CASSKGQAMNTEAFF.

This clone came up a few times. The chain recombines TRBV30 with TRBJ2-1, with D possibly TRBD2 on 6 matching bases. Trimming stripped 1 base from V and 4 bases from J, with 11 bases between. The CDR3 contains 14 residues. CDR1 is GTSNPN, CDR2 SVGIG, per germline (reference sequence). The CDR3 spells CAWSGGSGYNEQFF. DNA for the CDR3: TGTGCCTGGAGTGGGGGTAGCGGTTACAATGAGCAGTTCTTC.

With respect to this clone: This likely reflects a read error, since a far larger clone is one base away. No conserved phenylalanine or tryptophan ends this CDR3, so it is likely a read error. This chain uses TRBV30 with TRBJ1-1, with D uncertain. V was cut by 2 bases and J by 6 bases, with 10 bases left in between. Looked up from germline, CDR1 is GTSNPN and CDR2 is SVGIG (reference sequence). This CDR3 region has 12 residues. The chain's CDR3 is CAWSPAGAEAFL. In DNA form, the CDR3 reads TGTGCCTGGAGTCCGGCCGGCGCTGAAGCTTTCCTT.

This rearrangement joins TRBV5-6 to TRBJ2-2; D might be TRBD1 or TRBD2, each matching 5 bases. CDR3 length: 16 residues. Germline values: CDR1 SGHDT, CDR2 YYEEEE. V was trimmed by 3 bases and J by 3 bases, leaving 15 bases between them. This CDR3 is CASSSYRLGDTGELFF. The CDR3 nucleotides read TGTGCCAGCAGCTCCTATCGTTTGGGGGACACCGGGGAGCTGTTTTTT.

There are a few counts of this clone. This chain uses TRBV7-6 with TRBJ1-2; D is unresolved. Germline values: CDR1 SGHVS, CDR2 FNYEAQ. This CDR3 is built from 15 residues. Between the trimmed V and J ends, which lost 5 bases and 4 bases, there was a span of 17 bases. CDR3 amino acids: CASSPNSGFPYGYTF. CDR3 DNA sequence: TGTGCCAGCAGCCCCAACAGCGGATTTCCCTATGGCTACACCTTC.

About this clone itself: Given a far larger clone just one base away, this is likely a sequencing read error. The same CDR3 is also encoded by other DNA sequences in this sample. The gene calls are TRBV6-4 and TRBJ2-7; TRBD2 aligns across 9 bases. The CDR3 loop spans 15 amino acids. CDR1 and CDR2 (germline): MRHNA, SNTAGT. The CDR3 protein is CASSAVLAGVDEQYF. DNA for the CDR3: TGTGCCAGTAGTGCGGTATTAGCGGGAGTTGACGAGCAGTACTTC.

CDR3 sequence reads: CAWSVGGDQPQHF. The DNA for the CDR3 is TGTGCCTGGAGTGTGGGGGGCGATCAGCCCCAGCATTTT. The chain employs TRBV30 and TRBJ1-5; D is possibly TRBD1 (6 bases). V was clipped by 0 bases and J by 5 bases, with 8 bases between them. This CDR3 contains 13 residues. Germline V gene sequence: CDR1 GTSNPN, CDR2 SVGIG (reference sequence). The variable domain in full, with the rest retrieved from reference TRBV30 and TRBJ1-5, is SQTIHQWPATLVQPVGSPLSLECTVEGTSNPNLYWYRQAAGRGLQLLFYSVGIGQISSEVPQNLSASRPQDRQFILSSKKLLLSDSGFYLCAWSVGGDQPQHFGDGTRLSIL.

V gene TRBV7-2 combines with J gene TRBJ2-3, with 7 bases matching TRBD1. V was clipped by 1 base and J by 4 bases; unmatched bases: 8. CDR3 length: 16 amino acids. Germline-derived CDR1 and CDR2 are SGHTA and FQGNSA. In DNA form, the CDR3 reads TGTGCCAGCAGCTTAGGAGGGGGCGGGTGGTCAGATACGCAGTATTTT. It codes for CASSLGGGGWSDTQYF. The whole variable domain, remainder taken from reference TRBV7-2 and TRBJ2-3, is GAGVSQSPSNKVTEKGKDVELRCDPISGHTALYWYRQSLGQGLEFLIYFQGNSAPDKSGLPSDRFSAERTGGSVSTLTIQRTQQEDSAVYLCASSLGGGGWSDTQYFGPGTRLTVL.

This clone was detected once. The genes are TRBV20-1 and TRBJ2-5; D not certain. V gave up 5 bases and J gave up 5 bases, with 9 bases separating them. Germline loops: CDR1 DFQATT, CDR2 SNEGSKA (reference sequence). This CDR3 spans 11 amino acids. The CDR3 coding sequence is TGCAGTGCTCATTGGGTCGAGACCCAGTACTTC. It is translated as CSAHWVETQYF.

Many counts were recorded for this clone. The chain is built from TRBV20-1 and TRBJ2-7; perhaps D is TRBD1 or TRBD2 (6 bases each). CDR1 and CDR2 (germline): DFQATT, SNEGSKA (reference sequence). V lost 4 bases and J lost 9, with 10 bases in between. The CDR3 totals 10 residues. The CDR3 DNA sequence: TGCAGTGCTAAGGGGGGAGCGCAGTACTTC. Residues: CSAKGGAQYF.

This chain joins TRBV5-6 and TRBJ2-6, with D maybe TRBD2 (6 bases). CDR1 and CDR2 (germline): SGHDT, YYEEEE. The CDR3 extends over 15 amino acids. V was trimmed by 4 bases and J by 1 base, leaving 9 bases between them. The chain's CDR3 is CASSRDWSGANVLTF. CDR3 sequence (DNA): TGTGCCAGCAGCCGGGACTGGTCTGGGGCCAACGTCCTGACTTTC.

This clone was detected only once. Other DNA sequences from this sample encode an identical CDR3 as well. The rearrangement joins TRBV6-5 to TRBJ2-5; tentatively, D is TRBD2 (6 bases). Between the trimmed V and J ends, which lost 4 bases and 4 bases, there was a span of 16 bases. Germline assignment: CDR1 MNHEY and CDR2 SVGAGI. The length of the CDR3 is 15 residues. The CDR3 DNA sequence: TGTGCCAGCAGTTCCCCGGGACCCGGGGGAGAGACCCAGTACTTC. This codes for CASSSPGPGGETQYF.

This clone was detected ten times or more. The V gene is TRBV9, the J gene TRBJ2-5; perhaps TRBD2 as D (6 bases). Germline V CDR1 and CDR2: SGDLS, YYNGEE. The length of the CDR3 is 14 residues. V was clipped by 4 bases and J by 7 bases, with 17 bases between them. This CDR3 reads CASSPEGLLGTQYF. CDR3 in DNA: TGTGCCAGCAGCCCAGAGGGACTCCTCGGGACCCAGTACTTC.

The J gene is TRBJ1-1, the V gene TRBV18, with D maybe TRBD1 (5 bases). In germline, CDR1 is KGHSH, CDR2 LQKENI. V lost 4 bases and J 7 bases, leaving 10 bases between the germline ends. There are 12 residues in the CDR3. Here the CDR3 reads CASSLGGGEAFF. In DNA form, the CDR3 reads TGTGCCAGCTCACTGGGGGGGGGTGAAGCTTTCTTT.